The rows below give T cell receptor beta chains drawn from one sample of a study of identical twins. Via MiXCR, TCRdb re-called the 5' RACE reads, giving one row per CDR3 protein. Among about 730,000 distinct CDR3 sequences listed, 21% were seen once. This same sample was also part of a study on T cells expressing NK-cell markers.

The sequencing sample was made of PBMCs. The receptors here all came from a woman between 18 and 29 years old in good health. Each CDR3 is given with its conserved first and last residue. Each record gives: V gene, clone size, D gene, J gene, CDR3 protein, CDR3 DNA. A D gene is named only where the DNA matches it firmly. Size values are once, few and many counts, or a class for expanded clones, and some rows have none.

TRBV12-3/TRBV12-4	few	-	TRBJ1-1	CASSYQVDTEAFF	TGTGCCAGCAGTTATCAGGTCGATACTGAAGCTTTCTTT
TRBV25-1	-	TRBD2	TRBJ2-1	CASTWGGEQFF	TGTGCCAGCACCTGGGGGGGTGAGCAGTTCTTC
TRBV5-5	-	TRBD1	TRBJ2-2	CASSLTGGGTGELFF	TGTGCCAGCAGCTTAACAGGGGGCGGAACCGGGGAGCTGTTTTTT
TRBV29-1	few	-	TRBJ2-3	CSVALLGGHTDTQYF	TGCAGCGTCGCCCTACTGGGGGGCCACACAGATACGCAGTATTTT
TRBV12-3/TRBV12-4	few	TRBD1	TRBJ2-1	CASSPLTGANYNEQFF	TGTGCCAGCAGCCCCCTTACAGGGGCGAACTACAATGAGCAGTTCTTC
TRBV12-3/TRBV12-4	-	-	TRBJ1-1	CASSFRAGPTEAFF	TGTGCCAGCAGTTTTCGGGCAGGTCCAACTGAAGCTTTCTTT
TRBV6-1	-	-	TRBJ2-7	CASRRDWEQYF	TGTGCCAGCAGGAGGGACTGGGAGCAGTACTTC
TRBV12-3/TRBV12-4	many	-	TRBJ2-2	CASSPRTDANTGELFF	TGTGCCAGCAGCCCACGGACAGATGCGAACACCGGGGAGCTGTTTTTT
TRBV2	-	TRBD1	TRBJ2-7	CASTAGGLGGQYF	TGTGCCAGCACGGCAGGGGGCCTTGGAGGGCAGTACTTC
TRBV10-3	-	TRBD1	TRBJ2-3	CAISKNGQGSTDTQYF	TGTGCCATCAGCAAGAACGGACAGGGTAGCACAGATACGCAGTATTTT
TRBV12-3/TRBV12-4	few	-	TRBJ2-7	CASSPPLDAYEQYF	TGTGCCAGCAGTCCCCCACTAGACGCCTACGAGCAGTACTTC
TRBV15	few	TRBD1	TRBJ1-6	CATSSQGQGTSPLHF	TGTGCCACCAGCAGTCAAGGACAGGGAACTTCACCCCTCCACTTT
TRBV30	once	-	TRBJ2-2	CAWSGASSGELFF	TGTGCCTGGAGTGGAGCTAGCTCCGGGGAGCTGTTTTTT
TRBV20-1	-	-	TRBJ2-1	CSARDRQMGNEQFF	TGCAGTGCTAGAGATCGCCAGATGGGGAATGAGCAGTTCTTC
TRBV7-2	medium-sized	TRBD2	TRBJ2-3	CASSLTSGTDTQYF	TGTGCCAGCAGCTTGACTAGCGGCACAGATACGCAGTATTTT
TRBV9	few	TRBD2	TRBJ2-1	CASSVAVAGGQGEQFF	TGTGCCAGCAGCGTAGCGGTAGCGGGGGGCCAGGGGGAGCAGTTCTTC
TRBV10-3	few	-	TRBJ2-7	CAISAPTRTATYEQYF	TGTGCCATCAGCGCACCAACGCGGACAGCCACCTACGAGCAGTACTTC
TRBV18	-	-	TRBJ2-1	CASSNQWGASNEQFF	TGTGCCAGCTCAAACCAGTGGGGGGCGAGCAATGAGCAGTTCTTC
TRBV7-3	once	TRBD2	TRBJ2-1	CASSPDTSGGAEQFF	TGTGCCAGCAGTCCAGATACTAGCGGGGGGGCCGAGCAGTTCTTC
TRBV15	few	-	TRBJ1-1	CATSGWVATEAFF	TGTGCCACCAGCGGCTGGGTGGCCACTGAAGCTTTCTTT
TRBV12-3/TRBV12-4	few	-	TRBJ2-7	CASNLLGYEQYF	TGTGCCAGCAACCTCCTGGGGTACGAGCAGTACTTC
TRBV10-3	many	TRBD2	TRBJ2-1	CATERGDNEQFF	TGTGCCACCGAGCGGGGAGACAATGAGCAGTTCTTC
TRBV5-1	-	-	TRBJ2-7	CASSPRGFDEKQYF	TGCGCCAGCAGCCCCCGGGGGTTTGATGAGAAGCAGTACTTC
TRBV7-2	few	-	TRBJ2-3	CASSYTRRVDTQYF	TGTGCCAGCAGCTATACTAGGAGGGTGGATACGCAGTATTTT
TRBV6-1	few	-	TRBJ1-1	CASSEAGQNTEAFF	TGTGCCAGCAGTGAAGCGGGACAGAACACTGAAGCTTTCTTT
TRBV7-2	-	TRBD2	TRBJ2-1	CASSLRAGGSYNEQFF	TGTGCCAGCAGCTTAAGAGCGGGGGGATCCTACAATGAGCAGTTCTTC
TRBV12-3/TRBV12-4	few	TRBD1	TRBJ2-1	CASSLDRGHEQFF	TGTGCCAGCAGTTTGGACAGGGGACATGAGCAGTTCTTC
TRBV24-1	-	TRBD2	TRBJ2-1	CATSVGTSGSNEQFF	TGTGCCACCAGTGTTGGGACTAGCGGGAGCAATGAGCAGTTCTTC
TRBV12-3/TRBV12-4	few	-	TRBJ2-7	CASTPRRTEEQYF	TGTGCCAGCACTCCCCGTAGGACAGAGGAGCAGTACTTC
TRBV12-3/TRBV12-4	-	TRBD2	TRBJ2-1	CASSVRREDEQFF	TGTGCCAGCAGTGTCCGCCGGGAGGATGAGCAGTTCTTC
TRBV20-1	-	TRBD2	TRBJ2-5	CSAREQAGGPEWETQYF	TGCAGTGCTCGGGAGCAAGCGGGGGGGCCTGAATGGGAGACCCAGTACTTC